This T cell receptor beta chain was recovered during a study of cytomegalovirus exposure and HLA in healthy donors. Study-level points and caveats: Later analysis associated a missense DCLRE1C variant with TCR beta V- and J-gene trimming. Presence/absence results assume similar sequencing depth per donor, which may not hold. Sequencing likely produced, as an artifact, a cluster of highly shared sequence variants. At a 0.05 false discovery rate, a later analysis found roughly 17,000 TCR beta sequences to be associated with HLA alleles.

In regard to this clone: Its antigen is currently unknown.

Primers: 60 Vbeta forward and 13 Jbeta reverse. Sequenced by immunoSEQ multiplex PCR; TCRdb stores in-frame clones only, minus some. The repertoire holds 35,000 to 45,000 clones, with around half as singletons. Germline V lookup: CDR1 SGDLS, CDR2 YYNGEE. V dropped 3 bases and J dropped 4 bases, with 13 bases sitting between them. The CDR3 runs to 15 residues. The origin of this receptor is a human donor in good health. The gene calls are TRBV9 and TRBJ1-4; D perhaps matches TRBD1 (5 bases). The sequencing input was PBMCs. The CDR3 DNA is TGTGCCAGCAGCGGGATCGGGACTCTTAATGAAAAACTGTTTTTT. Its protein is CASSGIGTLNEKLFF. Variable domain in full (rest from reference TRBV9 and TRBJ1-4): DSGVTQTPKHLITATGQRVTLRCSPRSGDLSVYWYQQSLDQGLQFLIQYYNGEERAKGNILERFSAQQFPDLHSELNLSSLELGDSALYFCASSGIGTLNEKLFFGSGTQLSVL.